This T cell receptor (beta chain) appears in the sequencing data of a study of identical twins. Study-wide points: Fewer insertions were carried by abundant cord blood beta clonotypes, but none was seen in memory repertoires. Donors were not followed over many years; analysis was cross-sectional.

CDR3 size: 13 residues. The germline V gene has CDR1 MNHEY and CDR2 SVGAGI. Trimming removed 0 bases at V and 7 bases at J, with 9 bases between. MiXCR was run by TCRdb on the 5' RACE reads, yielding one entry per CDR3 protein. Altogether 350,000 to 450,000 distinct CDR3 sequences are present, about a fifth being singletons, with the ten largest covering approximately 12%. Healthy Caucasians supplied all donations. This clonotype came up many times. What it binds is unknown. The rearrangement uses TRBV6-5 and TRBJ1-2; D is ambiguous. Source material: naive T cells sorted from blood. The source of this sequence is a man aged 50 to 59 in good health. The CDR3 loop is CASSYSEKSGYTF. The CDR3 DNA is TGTGCCAGCAGTTACTCAGAGAAAAGTGGCTACACCTTC.